Included here is one TCR beta chain sequence, with context. Which antigen it targets is not known. It has no much larger one-base neighbor in the sample; base qualities were not kept. TCR CDR3 regions were amplified from genomic DNA by multiplex PCR using the deep immunoSEQ assay. For each cell subset, the extracted genomic DNA was distributed evenly across all wells of several immunoSEQ 96-well plates, and each plate served as one replicate. Each replicate PCR for sorted subsets received around 210 ng genomic DNA, equal to roughly 30,000 T cell genomes. Purified libraries were measured with a Qubit 3.0 fluorometer, size-checked on a Bioanalyzer 2100, and measured again with the KAPA Library Quantification kit. A separate single-read 150-cycle Illumina NextSeq 550 flow cell was used to sequence each immunoSEQ 96-well plate. As for the original processing: Because only junctional sequences without quality scores were contained in the immunoSEQ output, filtering matching that applied to full-length reads could not be performed. To assign V/J genes and CDR3, sequences were annotated against IMGT germline references using PyIR, a Python wrapper for IgBLAST v1.9. Reads were filtered out if the reads had weak V/J assignments (E-value above 1e-6), no CDR3, stop codons, out-of-frame junctions, or ambiguous translated residues. V3J clonotypes were defined as sequences sharing the same inferred V gene, J gene, and CDR3 amino acid sequence. Percentage overlap between repertoires was calculated by dividing the number of shared unique clonotypes by the size of the smaller repertoire. Three approaches were used to assess repertoire richness: RTK rarefaction, the Chao1 estimator, and Recon v2.1 estimates of unobserved clonotypes. OLGA was used to compute generation probabilities for all TCRbeta clonotypes that the gDNA method yielded from a handful of donors. This immuneACCESS table, as held by TCRdb, lists in-frame sequences with V and J called but not all clones. Of the missing ones, under half trace to an unresolved V gene in checked studies; the others have no known cause. V and J calls and clone size follow that table, whereas D and trimming were derived from the DNA. The sample contains about 1.5 million clones, roughly 96% of them found a single time. The ten largest clones capture roughly 1.1% of the sample.

Healthy HIV-negative adults with no recently reported acute infections or vaccinations were included as donors. Every donor was a Caucasian adult living in Nashville, Tennessee, USA. CD4+ T cells were enriched through magnetic negative selection, after which naive cells were positively selected on CD45RA and the remaining negative fraction served as the memory subset. After blood collection by leukapheresis, PBMCs were isolated using Ficoll-Histopaque density gradient centrifugation and then cryopreserved in the vapor phase of liquid nitrogen. Analytical flow cytometry was used to check the purity and quantity of each magnetically sorted T cell population. Each sorted fraction had its genomic DNA isolated and then quantified by UV absorbance on a Nanodrop 2000c. This entry belongs to a study of shared clonotypes between healthy human individuals (dated by TCRdb to 2019 to 2021). Notes on the research overall: The cohort comprised a couple of women and a few men aged 18 to 49 years. For each donor, CD4 naive and CD4 memory were each given three plates, CD8 naive was given two plates, and CD8 memory was given one plate. To estimate repertoire size and how much clonotype sharing occurs between individuals, the study deeply sequenced the blood TCR repertoires of several healthy adults. Different laboratories and diverse techniques were used to prepare libraries and sequence TCR repertoires, to increase sequencing depth and limit assay-specific biases. Per donor, leukapheresis produced somewhere between about 0.9 and 10 billion PBMCs. Overall study outcomes, separate from this receptor: Pairwise subsampling led to the expectation that sequencing depth would affect the degree of clonotype sharing among donors. Compared with non-shared clonotypes, the clonotypes found in all four sorted-subset donors had higher generation probabilities. Incomplete sequencing was indicated by rarefaction of sorted-subset datasets, despite the large sequencing depth. Because the study included a small number of donors, the genetic and exposure-history diversity represented was limited. Naive subsets generally had larger estimated clonotype richness than memory subsets. Across a handful of donors, approximately 4.9% of naive CD4, 3% to 4% of naive CD8, about 2.3% of memory CD4, and 0.4% of memory CD8 clonotypes were shared. Sampling was limited to blood, and TCR repertoires in tissue likely differ from TCR repertoires in blood.

CDR1 and CDR2 (MDHEN, SYDVKM) derive from the germline V gene. The junction shows trimming of 0 bases on V and 9 bases on J, plus 15 bases between the germline ends. Its CDR3 holds 14 amino acids, cysteine through phenylalanine. This entry keeps only the CDR3 DNA: 42 bases, framed from base 1. This sequence was found in a man in his thirties or forties in good health. The material sequenced was naive CD4+ T cells sorted from blood. The cell subset or site label, read with the paper, signifies: CD45RA+ positively selected. The sequence joins TRBV28 to TRBJ2-7, and perhaps TRBD2 as D gene, on 6 matching bases. The CDR3 here reads CASSLWGEVLGQYF. The nucleotide sequence is given as TGTGCCAGCAGTTTATGGGGGGAGGTCCTAGGGCAGTACTTC.